A selection of T cell receptor beta chains follows, all from one sample in a study of shared clonotypes between healthy human individuals. The protocol was immunoSEQ multiplex PCR, while the TCRdb copy is restricted to in-frame clones and leaves out a portion. The sample comprises about 490,000 clones, around 79% of which are singletons, and around 12% rests with the top ten. The sequencing sample was made of PBMCs. The receptors shown here come from a woman aged 40 to 49 in good health. Some clones in this sample may be carry-over from other donors' samples. Both conserved end residues are part of each CDR3. Each record gives: clone size, V gene, J gene, D gene, CDR3 DNA, CDR3 protein. A D gene is named only where the DNA matches it firmly. The size field is filled for only some rows; it gives once, few, many or a size class.

.	TRBV19	TRBJ2-1	TRBD2	TGTGCCAGTAGTATAGAGGGTCGGGCTAGCGGAGCCTACAATGAGCAGTTCTTC	CASSIEGRASGAYNEQFF
.	TRBV6-5	TRBJ2-7	.	TGTGCCAGCAGTTTCGGGAGCTCCTACGAGCAGTACTTC	CASSFGSSYEQYF
few	TRBV7-2	TRBJ2-1	.	TGTGCCAGCAGCCCGGGGGACCGCCGCAATGAGCAGTTCTTC	CASSPGDRRNEQFF
.	TRBV15	TRBJ2-7	.	TGTGCCACCAGCTCTAGACTCCTCCGGGCGGGTGTGGAGCAGTACTTC	CATSSRLLRAGVEQYF
.	TRBV2	TRBJ2-7	.	TGTGCCAGCAGTGAAGCGCGGGGCTTCCCCTACGAGCAGTACTTC	CASSEARGFPYEQYF
once	TRBV28	TRBJ2-3	TRBD2	TGTGCCAGCAGCTTCGGACTAGCGGGAAATACGCAGTATTTT	CASSFGLAGNTQYF
few	TRBV6-6	TRBJ2-7	TRBD1	TGTGCCAGCAGCCATGGACAGGGGATCTACGAGCAGTACTTC	CASSHGQGIYEQYF
.	TRBV7-9	TRBJ2-6	.	TGTGCCAGCAGCTCCTTGATTGGACCCCGCGCTATGGGGGCCAACGTCCTGACTTTC	CASSSLIGPRAMGANVLTF
.	TRBV15	TRBJ1-4	.	TGTGCCACCAGCAGAGAGCCGGTACCAACTAATGAAAAACTGTTTTTT	CATSREPVPTNEKLFF
few	TRBV18	TRBJ2-2	.	TGTGCCAGCTCACCCCGACAGCTGAACACCGGGGAGCTGTTTTTT	CASSPRQLNTGELFF
.	TRBV30	TRBJ2-7	.	TGTGCCTGGACGGGGACCTACGAGCAGTACTTC	CAWTGTYEQYF
.	TRBV6-1	TRBJ2-1	TRBD2	TGTGCCAGCAGTGCGGTAGCGGGAGGGTTGGATGAGCAGTTCTTC	CASSAVAGGLDEQFF
.	TRBV19	TRBJ1-1	.	TGTGCCAGTAGTACCCAACAGGGACCGGCCTCCCACACTGAAGCTTTCTTT	CASSTQQGPASHTEAFF
.	TRBV9	TRBJ2-3	.	TGTGCCAGCAGCGTAGAGAATGGGGTGTTCGGGGATACGCAGTATTTT	CASSVENGVFGDTQYF
.	TRBV29-1	TRBJ1-4	.	TGCAGCGTCAGGGGTTCGGAGGAAAAACTGTTTTTT	CSVRGSEEKLFF
.	TRBV10-3	TRBJ1-5	TRBD1	TGTGCCATCAGTGACCCGACAGGGGCCCAGCCCCAGCATTTT	CAISDPTGAQPQHF
.	TRBV28	TRBJ2-7	TRBD2	TGTGCCAGCAGTCCACCTAGCGGGAGGGCCCGCTACGAGCAGTACTTC	CASSPPSGRARYEQYF
once	TRBV2	TRBJ2-7	TRBD2	TGTGCCAGCACCCCCGGTCCAAGCGGGAGGCCCTCCTACGAGCAGTACTTC	CASTPGPSGRPSYEQYF
.	TRBV5-4	TRBJ2-3	TRBD2	TGTGCCAGCAGCTTGTCCCAAGCGGGAGAAATGGTAAGTACAGATACGCAGTATTTT	CASSLSQAGEMVSTDTQYF
.	TRBV30	TRBJ2-7	TRBD2	TGTGCCTGGACCAGACTAGCGGAATCCTACGAGCAGTACTTC	CAWTRLAESYEQYF
.	TRBV19	TRBJ1-1	TRBD1	TGTGCCAGTAGTATAGATGGGGACAGGGGCCTGTGGGACACTGAAGCTTTCTTT	CASSIDGDRGLWDTEAFF
.	TRBV5-1	TRBJ1-4	TRBD1	TGCGCCAGCAGCCCGGACAGGCAAAATGAAAAACTGTTTTTT	CASSPDRQNEKLFF
.	TRBV7-9	TRBJ2-1	.	TGTGCCAGCAGCTTAGATTTGGGTGTGCAGTTCTTC	CASSLDLGVQFF
.	TRBV7-3	TRBJ1-3	.	TGTGCCAGCAGCCAAAGCAACTCTGGAAACACCATATATTTT	CASSQSNSGNTIYF